These 24 T cell receptor beta chains came from one sample sequenced in a study of T-cell reconstitution after alpha-beta-depleted transplantation in children. As it was prepared, the TCRbeta library received unique molecular identifiers. TCRdb used MiXCR to reprocess the PCR reads, holding one entry per CDR3 protein. The sample contains approximately 800,000 distinct CDR3 sequences, approximately 15% of which appear only once. Here the sequenced sample was PBMCs, mostly from graft donor cells, taken 360 days after TCRalphabeta/CD19-depleted stem cell transplant. These receptor sequences come from a male patient aged 10-17 years who had a stem cell transplant for acute lymphoblastic leukemia, so the T cells may come from the graft donor.

This chain joins TRBV30 and TRBJ2-7; no reliable D call. The CDR3 sequence is 14 residues long. Trimming left V 0 bases short and J 3 bases short, with 12 bases between. Germline-derived CDR1 and CDR2 are GTSNPN and SVGIG (reference sequence). The CDR3 DNA is TGTGCCTGGAGTGTAGGAGTTGGCAACTACGAGCAGTACTTC. This translates into CAWSVGVGNYEQYF.

The V call is TRBV4-1, the J call TRBJ2-7; D gene uncertain. CDR3 length: 15 residues. Germline V gene sequence: CDR1 MGHRA, CDR2 YSYEKL. Trimming left V 3 bases short and J 0 bases short, with 12 bases between. The CDR3 reads CASSQLAGYSYEQYF. The CDR3 DNA reads TGCGCCAGCAGCCAGTTGGCAGGTTACTCCTACGAGCAGTACTTC.

This clonotype was detected only a few times. Here the CDR3 reads CASSDLGGGRNTGELFF. In DNA, the CDR3 is TGTGCCAGCAGTGACTTAGGGGGAGGCAGAAACACCGGGGAGCTGTTTTTT. V usage is TRBV6-4 and J usage is TRBJ2-2; either TRBD1 or TRBD2 may fit D (6 bases each). CDR3 size: 17 residues. Trimming removed 1 base from V and 2 bases from J, with 14 bases in between. The germline CDR1 and CDR2 sequences are MRHNA and SNTAGT.

This clonotype was seen at least ten times. V and J are TRBV12-3 or TRBV12-4 and TRBJ1-2; D uncertain. The CDR3 length is 13 residues. Trimming pared 5 bases from V and 0 bases from J, leaving 7 bases between. Here the CDR3 reads CASSPPSNYGYTF. The CDR3 bases are TGTGCCAGCAGTCCCCCTTCTAACTATGGCTACACCTTC.

This sequence joins TRBV12-3 or TRBV12-4 and TRBJ1-2; tentatively, D is TRBD1 (5 bases). V was trimmed by 5 bases and J by 4 bases, leaving 11 bases between them. The CDR3 consists of 13 residues. The CDR3 loop is CASSLDSVYGYTF. The CDR3 DNA follows: TGTGCCAGCAGTCTAGACAGCGTCTATGGCTACACCTTC.

This clonotype was seen a few times. The chain combines TRBV19 with TRBJ1-1, with D unclear. The ends were cut back, 11 bases at V and 8 bases at J, with 15 bases in the middle. The germline gives CDR1 LNHDA, CDR2 SQIVND (reference sequence). CDR3 length equals 11 residues. CDR3: CAGPRAGEAFF. DNA of the CDR3: TGTGCCGGACCGCGGGCCGGGGAAGCTTTCTTT. Full variable domain (remainder filled in from reference TRBV19 and TRBJ1-1): DGGITQSPKYLFRKEGQNVTLSCEQNLNHDAMYWYRQDPGQGLRLIYYSQIVNDFQKGDIAEGYSVSREKKESFPLTVTSAQKNPTAFYLCAGPRAGEAFFGQGTRLTVV.

V and J are TRBV20-1 and TRBJ2-1; 15 bases align to TRBD2. This CDR3 is built from 15 residues. Germline CDR1 DFQATT, CDR2 SNEGSKA (reference sequence). V shed 5 bases, J shed 9 bases, and the junction held 8 bases outside the gene matches. The chain's CDR3 is CSALGLAGGPSEQFF. As DNA, the CDR3 is TGCAGTGCTCTCGGACTAGCGGGAGGGCCCAGTGAGCAGTTCTTC.

Only a few counts were recorded for this clonotype. The rearrangement links TRBV5-1 to TRBJ2-1; 11 positions agree with TRBD2. The length of the CDR3 is 16 residues. The junction had 6 bases not matched to a gene; V was cut back by 3 bases and J by 4 bases. Germline CDR1 and CDR2: SGHRS and YFSETQ. The CDR3 is CASSYTSGSIYNEQFF. CDR3 nucleotide sequence: TGCGCCAGCAGCTATACTAGCGGGAGTATTTACAATGAGCAGTTCTTC.

The chain uses TRBV29-1 and TRBJ2-1; no firm D call. Germline loops: CDR1 SQVTM, CDR2 ANQGSEA. There are 14 residues in the CDR3. Trimming took 1 base from V and 0 from J, leaving 7 bases between them. The CDR3: CSVEVDSSYNEQFF. For the CDR3, the DNA is TGCAGCGTTGAAGTGGATAGCTCCTACAATGAGCAGTTCTTC.

The chain employs TRBV7-9 and TRBJ2-7; D ambiguous. CDR3 length equals 13 residues. V lost 0 bases and J lost 5, with 8 bases in between. Germline CDR1 SEHNR, CDR2 FQNEAQ (reference sequence). DNA of the CDR3: TGTGCCAGCAGCTTAGCTTTTTTCGACGAGCAGTACTTC. Translated, it gives CASSLAFFDEQYF. Full variable domain (missing parts from reference TRBV7-9 and TRBJ2-7): DTGVSQNPRHKITKRGQNVTFRCDPISEHNRLYWYRQTLGQGPEFLTYFQNEAQLEKSRLLSDRFSAERPKGSFSTLEIQRTEQGDSAMYLCASSLAFFDEQYFGPGTRLTVT.

The sample holds a few counts of this clonotype. This chain uses TRBV27 with TRBJ2-1; TRBD2 agrees at 13 bases. This CDR3 is built from 18 residues. CDR1 and CDR2 (germline): MNHEY, SMNVEV (reference sequence). Trimming took 5 bases from V and 6 from J; bases not matched to a gene: 13. CDR3 sequence: CASSPHNGLAGAGNEQFF. The CDR3 DNA reads TGTGCCAGCAGTCCACATAACGGACTAGCGGGAGCTGGCAATGAGCAGTTCTTC.

The chain recombines TRBV4-1 with TRBJ1-2, with D possibly TRBD1 on 6 matching bases. The V and J ends lost 0 bases and 2 bases respectively, with 10 bases between them. In germline, CDR1 is MGHRA, CDR2 YSYEKL. The CDR3 consists of 15 residues. The CDR3 is CASSQDRTANYGYTF. Written as DNA, the CDR3 is TGCGCCAGCAGCCAAGATCGGACAGCAAACTATGGCTACACCTTC.

The chain employs TRBV24-1 and TRBJ2-5; 7 nucleotides agree with TRBD2. J gave up 4 bases and V 9 bases, and 16 bases lay outside the gene matches. Germline V gene data show CDR1 as KGHDR and CDR2 as SFDVKD. The CDR3 covers 16 residues. The CDR3 reads CATQERRETRGETQYF. The CDR3 bases are TGTGCCACCCAAGAGCGGCGGGAGACACGAGGAGAGACCCAGTACTTC.

This clonotype has at least ten counts. V gene TRBV20-1 combines with J gene TRBJ2-5; 8 positions match TRBD2. The CDR3 spans 11 residues. Germline V gene sequence: CDR1 DFQATT, CDR2 SNEGSKA (reference sequence). CDR3 region: CRAGGAETQYF. CDR3 bases: TGCAGGGCGGGGGGTGCGGAGACCCAGTACTTC.

The chain has TRBV4-2 and TRBJ2-3; D ambiguous. The germline gives CDR1 LGHNA, CDR2 YNFKEQ. V was pared by 1 base and J by 3 bases, with 14 bases between. The CDR3 length is 16 residues. CDR3 sequence (DNA): TGTGCCAGCAGCCAAGGTAGGGCCAGACGAACAGATACGCAGTATTTT. Translated: CASSQGRARRTDTQYF.

In this sample, this clonotype turned up many times. This rearrangement joins TRBV29-1 to TRBJ2-7; 10 nucleotides match TRBD1. Per the germline V gene, CDR1 is SQVTM and CDR2 is ANQGSEA. The CDR3 sequence is 13 residues long. V lost 7 bases, J lost 3 bases, and 6 bases stayed unmatched. The CDR3 reads CSASGQGIYEQYF. For the CDR3, the DNA is TGCAGCGCCTCGGGACAGGGGATCTACGAGCAGTACTTC.

The genes are TRBV9 and TRBJ2-7; 9 bases agree with TRBD1. The V gene end was trimmed by 4 bases and the J gene end by 5 bases; junction bases not matched to a gene: 7. The CDR3 covers 14 residues. Germline CDR1 is SGDLS and CDR2 is YYNGEE. CDR3 amino acids: CASSTDRGFNEQYF. The CDR3 DNA follows: TGTGCCAGCAGCACCGACAGGGGGTTTAACGAGCAGTACTTC.

V and J are TRBV5-6 and TRBJ2-7; D remains unclear. The CDR3 has 13 residues. The germline V gene encodes CDR1 SGHDT and CDR2 YYEEEE. With 4 bases removed from V and 6 bases from J, the gap between germline ends came to 14 bases. CDR3: CASSPPSHLEQYF. As DNA, the CDR3 is TGTGCCAGCAGCCCTCCTTCCCATCTCGAGCAGTACTTC.

This clonotype was counted a few times. This chain links TRBV5-1 with TRBJ1-2; D remains ambiguous. Germline values: CDR1 SGHRS, CDR2 YFSETQ. CDR3 length: 14 amino acids. The V and J ends lost 5 bases and 3 bases respectively, with 14 bases between them. CDR3 in DNA: TGCGCCAGCAGTCGTAGTAGGGTGGACTATGGCTACACCTTC. Translation: CASSRSRVDYGYTF.

This chain connects TRBV6-2 or TRBV6-3 to TRBJ2-3; unclear D gene. CDR3 length: 12 amino acids. The germline V gene encodes CDR1 MNHEY and CDR2 SVGEGT. The ends were cut back, 5 bases at V and 4 bases at J, with 7 bases in the middle. This chain's CDR3 is CASSTGPDTQYF. Written as DNA, the CDR3 is TGTGCCAGCAGTACTGGTCCAGATACGCAGTATTTT.

This clonotype was observed many times. CDR3 protein: CASSLWTEIGDTQYF. CDR3 nucleotide sequence: TGCGCCAGCAGCCTTTGGACAGAGATCGGGGATACGCAGTATTTT. V usage is TRBV5-1 and J usage is TRBJ2-3; TRBD1 might be the D (6 bases). This CDR3 spans 15 amino acids. Deletions cut 4 bases from V and 6 bases from J, with 18 bases between. Germline values: CDR1 SGHRS, CDR2 YFSETQ.

V and J are TRBV4-1 and TRBJ2-4; 11 nucleotides align to TRBD2. The V segment lost 3 bases and the J segment 0 bases; nucleotides outside the gene matches: 7. The CDR3 has 18 amino acids. Germline V lookup: CDR1 MGHRA, CDR2 YSYEKL. The CDR3 reads CASSQGPLAGGAKNIQYF. In DNA form, the CDR3 reads TGCGCCAGCAGCCAGGGCCCCCTAGCGGGGGGAGCCAAAAACATTCAGTACTTC.

CDR3 nucleotide sequence: TGTGCCAGCAGTTCCGACAACCAGGGAACTAAATCCTACGAGCAGTACTTC. Its protein is CASSSDNQGTKSYEQYF. The V call is TRBV27, the J call TRBJ2-7; tentatively, D is TRBD1 (5 bases). V was clipped by 4 bases and J by 1 base, with 20 bases between them. The germline V gene encodes CDR1 MNHEY and CDR2 SMNVEV (reference sequence). The length of the CDR3 is 17 residues.

V and J are TRBV7-9 and TRBJ1-2, with D unclear. Trimming pared 5 bases from V and 1 base from J, leaving 8 bases between. The CDR3 length is 13 residues. Germline CDR1 SEHNR, CDR2 FQNEAQ (reference sequence). CDR3 nucleotide sequence: TGTGCCAGCAGCCGGACTTTTAACTATGGCTACACCTTC. Its translation: CASSRTFNYGYTF.